These T cell receptor beta chains were read from a single sample in a study of cytomegalovirus exposure and HLA in healthy donors. Profiling relied on immunoSEQ multiplex PCR, and the TCRdb table lists in-frame clones only, not all of them. The data contain roughly 100,000 clones, roughly three quarters of them seen just once; the ten biggest clones take up 8.5% to 10%. Sequenced input: PBMCs. Receptors originate from a male donor in good health and CMV-seropositive. Each CDR3 is given with its conserved first and last residue. D genes are given only for firm matches. A clone size is listed for some rows: how often the clone was seen (once, few, many), or a class if it is expanded.

v_call	clone_size	d_call	j_call	cdr3_nt	cdr3_aa
TRBV2	.	.	TRBJ2-7	TGTGCCAGCAGTGAATGGGGCGAGCAGTACTTC	CASSEWGEQYF
TRBV28	.	.	TRBJ2-7	TGTGCCAGCAGTTTATCCAGGAGCCCGAGGGGGGAGCAGTACTTC	CASSLSRSPRGEQYF
TRBV7-9	few	.	TRBJ2-7	TGTGCCAGCAGCTCCGCAGGGCCCTACGAGCAGTACTTC	CASSSAGPYEQYF
TRBV7-9	.	.	TRBJ1-1	TGTGCCAGCAGCCCGACGGGGAACACTGAAGCTTTCTTT	CASSPTGNTEAFF
TRBV19	.	TRBD2	TRBJ2-7	TGTGCCAGTAGTAGGACTAGCGACCTCTACGAGCAGTACTTC	CASSRTSDLYEQYF
TRBV10-3	.	TRBD1	TRBJ1-3	TGTGCCATCAGTGACGGGACAGTGAGCGGAAACACCATATATTTT	CAISDGTVSGNTIYF
TRBV28	.	.	TRBJ2-3	TGTGCCAGCTCCGCGGGGGCCCCAGATACGCAGTATTTT	CASSAGAPDTQYF
TRBV28	.	TRBD1	TRBJ2-7	TGTGCCAGCAGTTTATTGCCGGGACAGGGGCGCGAGCAGTACTTC	CASSLLPGQGREQYF
TRBV11-2	.	.	TRBJ2-7	TGTGCCAGCAGCCCAAACTACTACGAGCAGTACTTC	CASSPNYYEQYF
TRBV2	.	.	TRBJ2-1	TGTGCCAGCATTCGGGGGAGGAATGAGCAGTTCTTC	CASIRGRNEQFF
TRBV27	.	TRBD1	TRBJ2-1	TGTGCCAGCAGTCAGTCGCGGACAGGGGTCAATGAGCAGTTCTTC	CASSQSRTGVNEQFF
TRBV28	.	.	TRBJ2-7	TGTGCCAGCAGCCAACGGTCCTACGAGCAGTACTTC	CASSQRSYEQYF
TRBV29-1	.	.	TRBJ2-3	TGCAGCGAGGGGGTCCCCACAGATACGCAGTATTTT	CSEGVPTDTQYF
TRBV19	.	.	TRBJ1-2	TGTGCCACCAGCCCGGGAACTACCACCTATGGCTACACCTTC	CATSPGTTTYGYTF
TRBV21-1	.	.	TRBJ1-3	TGTGCCACCAGGACAGGGGAAAACACCATATATTTT	CATRTGENTIYF
TRBV7-3	.	TRBD1	TRBJ2-7	TGTGCCAGCAGCTTAAACGCGCCAGGGGGCTCCTACGAGCAGTACTTC	CASSLNAPGGSYEQYF